Presented here are 23 T cell receptor beta chains from one specimen sequenced in a study of control samples from healthy donors and cancer patients. Sequencing was performed with immunoSEQ multiplex PCR; in TCRdb, only in-frame clones are kept and a portion is missing. Seen here are 97,000 or so clones, about 91% observed once, and the top ten hold roughly 2.5%. Specimen: blood. The receptors originated from a woman between 18 and 29 years old in good health.

The V and J genes are TRBV5-3 and TRBJ1-2; no firm D call. TRBV5-3 is an ORF, with its function uncertain. Deletions cut 2 bases from V and 3 bases from J, with 8 bases between. CDR3 size: 13 residues. CDR3 loop: CARSLRCYYGYTF. The CDR3 coding sequence is TGTGCCAGAAGCTTAAGGTGTTACTATGGCTACACCTTC.

The rearrangement uses TRBV28 and TRBJ1-3, with a tentative D call TRBD1 (6 bases). The CDR3 length is 16 residues. Germline V gene sequence: CDR1 MDHEN, CDR2 SYDVKM. V was cut by 4 bases and J by 0 bases, with 13 bases left in between. The CDR3 DNA follows: TGTGCCAGCAGTTCCCTGGACAGTTACTCTGGAAACACCATATATTTT. The encoded protein is CASSSLDSYSGNTIYF.

Only a few counts were recorded for this clone. The chain recombines TRBV23-1 with TRBJ1-6, with D possibly TRBD1 on 6 matching bases. TRBV23-1 has ORF status, its function being uncertain. This CDR3 is 14 amino acids long. Trimming stripped 4 bases from V and 13 bases from J, with 17 bases between. The CDR3 nucleotides are TGCGCCAGCAGTCGAAGGGACAAATGGGCGCCCCTCCACTTT. Translation: CASSRRDKWAPLHF.

The V and J genes are TRBV7-2 and TRBJ2-7; 10 bases align to TRBD2. Trimming at V came to 6 bases and at J to 0 bases, leaving 5 bases not matched to a gene. Germline V gene sequence: CDR1 SGHTA, CDR2 FQGNSA. The CDR3 extends over 15 amino acids. CDR3 bases: TGTGCCAGCAGACGGACTAGCGGCTCCTCCTACGAGCAGTACTTC. Residues: CASRRTSGSSYEQYF.

J is TRBJ2-1 and V is TRBV5-4, with D possibly being TRBD1 (5 bases). The V gene's germline CDR1 is SGHNT and CDR2 YYREEE (reference sequence). Deletions cut 2 bases from V and 8 bases from J, with 17 bases between. The CDR3 contains 15 residues. The CDR3 here is CASSFTGHHRHEQFF. CDR3 in DNA: TGTGCCAGCAGCTTTACAGGACACCACAGGCATGAGCAGTTCTTC.

This clone came up once. This rearrangement joins TRBV7-2 to TRBJ2-6, with D tentatively TRBD1 (6 bases). V shed 6 bases and J shed 0 bases, with 21 bases lying between them. There are 19 residues in the CDR3. In germline, CDR1 is SGHTA, CDR2 FQGNSA. This chain's CDR3 is CASRAVAWGPGSGANVLTF. The CDR3 region has the DNA TGTGCCAGCAGGGCTGTGGCATGGGGGCCCGGCTCTGGGGCCAACGTCCTGACTTTC. The full variable domain, its missing parts supplied by reference TRBV7-2 and TRBJ2-6, is GAGVSQSPSNKVTEKGKDVELRCDPISGHTALYWYRQSLGQGLEFLIYFQGNSAPDKSGLPSDRFSAERTGGSVSTLTIQRTQQEDSAVYLCASRAVAWGPGSGANVLTFGAGSRLTVL.

V is TRBV24-1 and J is TRBJ2-2; no firm D call. This CDR3 spans 15 amino acids. Trimming took 3 bases from V and 3 from J, leaving 10 bases between them. Germline V lookup: CDR1 KGHDR, CDR2 SFDVKD. The DNA of the CDR3 is TGTGCCACCAGTGATGGTGGTATGGACACCGGGGAGCTGTTTTTT. It specifies CATSDGGMDTGELFF.

The rearrangement uses TRBV7-9 and TRBJ2-1; D uncertain. With 5 bases removed from V and 8 bases from J, the gap between germline ends came to 22 bases. The CDR3 sequence is 16 residues long. Germline CDR1 reads SEHNR; CDR2 reads FQNEAQ (reference sequence). The CDR3 sequence is CASSTLGLTRNDEQFF. CDR3 sequence (DNA): TGTGCCAGCAGCACTCTGGGCCTCACACGGAACGATGAGCAGTTCTTC.

The chain carries TRBV6-2 or TRBV6-3 and TRBJ1-1; D perhaps matches TRBD1 (5 bases). The germline gives CDR1 MNHEY, CDR2 SVGEGT. This CDR3 contains 14 residues. Trimming shortened V by 6 bases and J by 6 bases, and 17 bases separated the two germline ends. CDR3 region: CASSPETVRAEAFF. The CDR3 nucleotides read TGTGCCAGCAGCCCCGAGACAGTTCGGGCTGAAGCTTTCTTT.

This sequence joins TRBV5-8 and TRBJ1-1, with D maybe TRBD1 (5 bases). Germline V CDR1 and CDR2: SGHTS, YDEGEE. V lost 2 bases to trimming and J lost 4 bases, with 12 bases between them. This CDR3 is 14 amino acids long. The CDR3 sequence: CASSFAGGSTEAFF. CDR3 in DNA: TGTGCCAGCAGCTTTGCGGGGGGGAGCACTGAAGCTTTCTTT.

The V gene is TRBV6-5, the J gene TRBJ2-5, with 8 nucleotides matching TRBD1. The germline V gene encodes CDR1 MNHEY and CDR2 SVGAGI. The trim removed 7 bases at V and 1 base at J, leaving 5 bases unmatched. The CDR3 extends over 14 amino acids. CDR3 amino acids: CASKETGGQETQYF. The CDR3 coding sequence is TGTGCCAGCAAAGAAACAGGGGGCCAAGAGACCCAGTACTTC.

This clone was picked up one time. The V call is TRBV5-3, the J call TRBJ1-5; D not certain. TRBV5-3 is marked as an open reading frame, function uncertain. The CDR3 is 17 residues long. Trimming left V 0 bases short and J 4 bases short, with 17 bases between. The CDR3 DNA reads TGTGCCAGAAGCTTGGCCTGGGCAGACCTCTTTAATCAGCCCCAGCATTTT. Amino acid sequence: CARSLAWADLFNQPQHF.

The genes are TRBV5-8 and TRBJ1-2, with D unclear. Looked up from germline, CDR1 is SGHTS and CDR2 is YDEGEE. The CDR3 sequence is 13 residues long. The germline V and J ends were trimmed by 2 bases and 5 bases, with 10 bases remaining between them. The CDR3, as DNA: TGTGCCAGCAGCTTTAGCCAGTATTATGGCTACACCTTC. It specifies CASSFSQYYGYTF.

This sequence joins TRBV3-1 (or the pseudogene TRBV3-2) and TRBJ2-5, with 10 positions matching TRBD1. Trimming at V came to 6 bases and at J to 3 bases, leaving 1 base not matched to a gene. Germline CDR1 and CDR2: LGHDT and YNNKEL (reference sequence). CDR3 length: 13 residues. CDR3 nucleotides: TGTGCCAGCAGGGGGACAGGGGAAGAGACCCAGTACTTC. It encodes CASRGTGEETQYF.

The chain carries TRBV27 and TRBJ2-2, with D perhaps TRBD2 (7 bases). Germline assignment: CDR1 MNHEY and CDR2 SMNVEV (reference sequence). CDR3 length: 14 residues. Trimming cost V 3 bases and J 9 bases, with 14 bases left between them. CDR3 in DNA: TGTGCCAGCAGTTTTGGGGGGGCGCGACGGGAGCTGTTTTTT. Residues: CASSFGGARRELFF.

This chain connects TRBV28 to TRBJ2-7; TRBD2 matches at 10 bases. CDR3 size: 15 residues. V was clipped by 1 base and J by 1 base; unmatched bases: 1. Germline V gene sequence: CDR1 MDHEN, CDR2 SYDVKM. CDR3 sequence reads: CASSLSTSGSYEQYF. The CDR3 region has the DNA TGTGCCAGCAGTTTATCGACTAGCGGGTCCTACGAGCAGTACTTC.

V usage is TRBV10-3 and J usage is TRBJ1-6; no clear D gene. This CDR3 is built from 16 residues. Germline V lookup: CDR1 ENHRY, CDR2 SYGVKD. The ends were cut back, 2 bases at V and 2 bases at J, with 10 bases in the middle. In nucleotides, the CDR3 is TGTGCCATCAGTGAGGGGATTGTGCCCTATAATTCACCCCTCCACTTT. It codes for CAISEGIVPYNSPLHF.

This chain connects TRBV9 to TRBJ2-7; 9 bases are shared with TRBD2. The V segment lost 2 bases and the J segment 0 bases; nucleotides outside the gene matches: 6. Germline loops: CDR1 SGDLS, CDR2 YYNGEE. The CDR3 is made up of 16 amino acids. CDR3 sequence (DNA): TGTGCCAGCAGCGTCAGTAGCGGGAGCGACTCCTACGAGCAGTACTTC. Residues: CASSVSSGSDSYEQYF.

DNA for the CDR3: TGTGCCACCTCCGGGACAGGTAAAACAGATACGCAGTATTTT. Amino acids: CATSGTGKTDTQYF. The gene calls are TRBV10-3 and TRBJ2-3, with TRBD1 identical over 8 bases. Germline V gene sequence: CDR1 ENHRY, CDR2 SYGVKD. CDR3 length: 14 amino acids. V was pared by 10 bases and J by 3 bases, with 9 bases of the junction left unmatched.

The J gene is TRBJ1-2, the V gene TRBV5-4; no firm D call. In germline, CDR1 is SGHNT, CDR2 YYREEE (reference sequence). The CDR3 contains 13 residues. V dropped 9 bases and J dropped 0 bases, with 12 bases sitting between them. CDR3 residues: CATSPQANYGYTF. As DNA, the CDR3 is TGTGCCACCTCCCCCCAGGCTAACTATGGCTACACCTTC.

The V and J genes are TRBV10-3 and TRBJ1-1; TRBD1 matches 8 bases. The CDR3 contains 16 residues. Per the germline V gene, CDR1 is ENHRY and CDR2 is SYGVKD. Trimming cost V 6 bases and J 4 bases; bases outside gene matches: 13. This chain's CDR3 is CAISAIQGVEGTEAFF. CDR3 nucleotides: TGTGCCATCAGCGCAATACAGGGGGTAGAAGGCACTGAAGCTTTCTTT.

The CDR3 coding sequence is TGTGCCAGCAGCAGCTGGGGGAGCTCCTACAATGAGCAGTTCTTC. As protein: CASSSWGSSYNEQFF. The chain is built from TRBV27 and TRBJ2-1; D is perhaps TRBD1 or TRBD2 (5 bases each). V lost 6 bases and J 0 bases, leaving 12 bases between the germline ends. There are 15 residues in the CDR3. Germline CDR1 and CDR2: MNHEY and SMNVEV (reference sequence).

The gene calls are TRBV20-1 and TRBJ2-7, with TRBD1 as a possible D gene (6 bases). This CDR3 comprises 14 residues. V was trimmed by 3 bases and J by 3 bases, leaving 15 bases between them. Looked up from germline, CDR1 is DFQATT and CDR2 is SNEGSKA (reference sequence). CDR3 nucleotide sequence: TGCAGTGCTAGTGGGGGCAATTCTTTCTACGAGCAGTACTTC. Residues: CSASGGNSFYEQYF.